This T cell receptor beta chain stems from a study of read filtering for tumor transcriptome and immune sequencing. About the study: IR-seq gave about 3.5 to 10.27 million TCR reads per sample; RNA-seq gave roughly 80 to 1,300.

This CDR3 region has 15 residues. Trimming removed 0 bases at V and 0 bases at J, with 6 bases between. Germline loops: CDR1 GTSNPN, CDR2 SVGIG (reference sequence). The library was built from 400 to 500 ng RNA with molecular barcoded adaptors for alpha/delta and beta/gamma chains. Using its own MiXCR run on the reads, TCRdb lists one record per CDR3 protein. The data show over 50,000 distinct CDR3 sequences, roughly 14% seen once. This clonotype has at least ten counts. The source of this sequence is a donor at least 40 years old with multiple myeloma. The rearrangement links TRBV30 to TRBJ2-6; D unresolved. Sequencing was done on a sample of a population of CD138-negative cells sorted from bone marrow. The DNA of the CDR3 is TGTGCCTGGAGTGTACTCCACTCTGGGGCCAACGTCCTGACTTTC. Encoded protein: CAWSVLHSGANVLTF.